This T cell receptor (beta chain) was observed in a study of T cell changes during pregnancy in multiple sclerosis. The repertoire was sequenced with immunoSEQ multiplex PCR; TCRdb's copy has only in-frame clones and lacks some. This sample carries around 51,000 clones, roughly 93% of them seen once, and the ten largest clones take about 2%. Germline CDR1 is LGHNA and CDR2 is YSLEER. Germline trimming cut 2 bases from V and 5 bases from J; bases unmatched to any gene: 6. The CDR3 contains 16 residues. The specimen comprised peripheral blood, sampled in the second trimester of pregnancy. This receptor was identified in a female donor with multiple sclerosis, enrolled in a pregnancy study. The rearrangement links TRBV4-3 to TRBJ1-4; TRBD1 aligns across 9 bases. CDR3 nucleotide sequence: TGCGCCAGCAGCCAAAAATCCGGGACAGGGAATGAAAAACTGTTTTTT. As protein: CASSQKSGTGNEKLFF.